In this sample, the clone carrying this TCR beta chain turned up a few times. Its specificity is not known. These data belong to a study of CD8+ T cells in alopecia areata. V lost 0 bases and J lost 1; bases outside the gene matches: 10. The germline gives CDR1 SGHDT, CDR2 YYEEEE. This CDR3 is built from 17 residues. cDNA serving as the sequencing template came from extracted, reverse transcribed RNA. Some clones are missing from TCRdb's copy, which holds only in-frame ones; the method was immunoSEQ multiplex PCR. The sample holds some 80,000 clones; around 60% are singletons and the top ten take around 24%. General study points: More clonal than normal scalp was lesional scalp, particularly alopecia totalis/universalis. With tofacitinib ongoing, many expanded lesional clones persisted in both scalp and blood.

Stated treatment: oral pan-JAK inhibitor, 5-10 mg twice daily. Researchers gathered lesional scalp punch biopsies and peripheral blood from patients with alopecia areata. The sample was CD8+ T cells sorted from blood, taken at week 24, from a patient treated with tofacitinib. The chain combines TRBV5-6 with TRBJ2-7, with 7 bases identical to TRBD2. The sequence came from a human donor with alopecia areata. Written as DNA, the CDR3 is TGTGCCAGCAGCTTGGTTCCGGGACTACCCCTATCCTACGAGCAGTACTTC. It translates to CASSLVPGLPLSYEQYF.